This TCR beta chain was found in a study of vaccination effects on CD4 cells after COVID-19. Whole-study context: Either the mRNA-1273 or the BNT162b2 vaccine was given to participants as two doses.

Having been cultured for under twelve days, the cells underwent CD4+ T cell isolation. TCRdb's copy holds only in-frame clones and misses some; the assay was immunoSEQ multiplex PCR. This sample has roughly 60,000 clones, with approximately 72% found just once. Study-wide results and limits: Few convalescent patients were included, and no early post-infection timepoints were sampled.

As for this clone: Its antigen remains unidentified.

Between the trimmed V and J ends, which lost 1 base and 8 bases, there was a span of 14 bases. Germline V CDR1 and CDR2: LGHNA, YSLEER. The CDR3 contains 14 residues. The J gene is TRBJ1-2, the V gene TRBV4-3, with D hard to call. The specimen was CD4+ T cells from PBMCs cultured without peptide, collected before COVID-19 vaccination. The clonotype originates from a human donor who had a prior SARS-CoV-2 infection. CDR3 sequence (DNA): TGCGCCAGCAGCCAAGGATCCCAGGCGGAAGGCTACACCTTC. Translation: CASSQGSQAEGYTF.